These T cell receptor beta chains were read from a single sample in a study of shared clonotypes between healthy human individuals. Only in-frame clones appear in the TCRdb table, and some are missing; sequencing was by immunoSEQ multiplex PCR. The top ten clones hold about 0.12% of a sample with around 610,000 clones, approximately 96% of them seen once. Sequencing was carried out using naive CD8+ T cells sorted from blood. The origin of the receptors is a woman aged 30 to 39 in good health. The CDR3 runs from the conserved cysteine through the conserved F or W. The D gene is left open where the match is weak. Clone size is given for some rows only: seen once, a few or many times, or a class if the clone is expanded.

TRBJ2-5 12 - - TRBV29-1 CSETTAQETQYF TGCAGCGAGACAACCGCCCAAGAGACCCAGTACTTC
TRBJ2-7 16 - TRBD2 TRBV5-4 CASSFTVAGELREQYF TGTGCCAGCAGCTTTACTGTAGCGGGAGAACTTCGGGAGCAGTACTTC
TRBJ2-2 15 - - TRBV27 CASRGQGRYTGELFF TGTGCCAGCAGGGGGCAGGGGCGGTACACCGGGGAGCTGTTTTTT
TRBJ1-2 15 - TRBD1 TRBV9 CASSVGYGTAYGYTF TGTGCCAGCAGCGTAGGTTATGGGACAGCCTATGGCTACACCTTC
TRBJ1-3 17 once - TRBV13 CASSLGTPGASGNTIYF TGTGCCAGCAGCTTAGGGACCCCAGGGGCCTCTGGAAACACCATATATTTT
TRBJ1-1 15 - TRBD1 TRBV25-1 CASSAYRGLGTEAFF TGTGCCAGCAGTGCGTACAGGGGCTTGGGCACTGAAGCTTTCTTT
TRBJ2-7 15 - - TRBV5-4 CASSLIVGLSYEQYF TGTGCCAGCAGCCTCATAGTTGGGCTGTCCTACGAGCAGTACTTC
TRBJ2-1 16 - TRBD1 TRBV5-6 CASSHILMTGGGTQFF TGTGCCAGCAGCCATATTCTCATGACAGGGGGAGGAACGCAGTTCTTC
TRBJ2-7 11 few - TRBV27 CASSSDSEQYF TGTGCCAGCAGTTCCGACAGTGAGCAGTACTTC
TRBJ2-7 13 - - TRBV25-1 CASTAGHGGEQYF TGTGCCAGCACCGCAGGGCACGGTGGCGAGCAGTACTTC
TRBJ2-2 17 - TRBD2 TRBV9 CASSGTSAFANTGELFF TGTGCCAGCAGCGGGACTAGCGCATTCGCGAACACCGGGGAGCTGTTTTTT
TRBJ2-5 16 once TRBD2 TRBV5-5 CASSFWASGRGETQYF TGTGCCAGCAGCTTTTGGGCTAGCGGGAGGGGGGAGACCCAGTACTTC
TRBJ2-1 16 - - TRBV4-1 CASSQEASVSYNEQFF TGCGCCAGCAGCCAAGAGGCTAGCGTGTCCTACAATGAGCAGTTCTTC
TRBJ2-2 16 - - TRBV28 CASSLNVGMNTGELFF TGTGCCAGCAGTTTGAACGTCGGGATGAACACCGGGGAGCTGTTTTTT
TRBJ1-2 13 once TRBD1 TRBV19 CASSVETGFGYTF TGTGCCAGTAGTGTCGAGACAGGGTTTGGCTACACCTTC
TRBJ2-4 15 - - TRBV6-1 CASSETGLAKNIQYF TGTGCCAGCAGTGAGACCGGTCTAGCCAAAAACATTCAGTACTTC
TRBJ2-7 13 - - TRBV10-2 CASRGSGYYEQYF TGCGCCAGCAGGGGTTCGGGCTACTACGAGCAGTACTTC
TRBJ2-7 14 - - TRBV5-8 CASSLGGTTYEQYF TGTGCCAGCAGCTTGGGGGGTACAACCTACGAGCAGTACTTC
TRBJ2-7 16 - - TRBV4-1 CASSQSFSESSYEQYF TGCGCCAGCAGCCAAAGTTTTTCTGAATCCTCCTACGAGCAGTACTTC
TRBJ2-5 14 - - TRBV11-2 CASSPGLGAETQYF TGTGCCAGCAGCCCGGGGCTGGGGGCAGAGACCCAGTACTTC
TRBJ2-7 16 - TRBD2 TRBV27 CASSPLQRGGPYEQYF TGTGCCAGCAGTCCTCTACAGCGGGGGGGGCCCTACGAGCAGTACTTC
TRBJ2-2 17 - - TRBV13 CASSQTYPSWVAGELFF TGTGCCAGCAGCCAAACTTACCCTAGTTGGGTCGCCGGGGAGCTGTTTTTT
TRBJ2-1 12 - - TRBV19 CASSLAGNEQFF TGTGCCAGTAGTCTCGCAGGGAATGAGCAGTTCTTC
TRBJ2-2 14 once TRBD1 TRBV27 CASSLGTGVGELFF TGTGCCAGCAGTTTAGGGACAGGGGTCGGGGAGCTGTTTTTT
TRBJ1-5 14 few - TRBV7-9 CASSLTGPRQPQHF TGTGCCAGCAGCTTGACAGGCCCTAGGCAGCCCCAGCATTTT
TRBJ2-2 17 - TRBD2 TRBV27 CASSLSAPGGRSRELFF TGTGCCAGCAGTTTATCCGCGCCGGGCGGGAGAAGCAGGGAGCTGTTTTTT